This TCR beta chain was sequenced in a study of identical twins. This CDR3 is 15 amino acids long. Per the germline V gene, CDR1 is ENHRY and CDR2 is SYGVKD. The V and J ends lost 6 bases and 3 bases, in that order; junction bases with no gene match: 8. Findings of the study overall: The analysis was cross-sectional rather than longitudinal within donors. Twins shared out-of-frame alpha sequences with excess low generation probability.

This clonotype has a handful of counts. Its antigen is undetermined. One entry per CDR3 protein, called by TCRdb with MiXCR from the 5' RACE reads. Of about 520,000 distinct CDR3 sequences listed, approximately 22% are singletons. The same specimen was also included in a second study, on T cells expressing NK-cell markers. That investigation notes: Sorted T-cell subsets CD3+CD56+NKG2C+, CD3+CD56+NKG2C- and CD3+CD56-NKG2C+ were TCR beta-sequenced. The sorts in several experiments were restricted to alpha-beta TCR T cells by an anti-gamma-delta TCR antibody.

Material: CD4+ T cells sorted from blood. This clonotype was obtained from a young woman in good health. This sequence joins TRBV10-3 and TRBJ1-5, with 7 bases identical to TRBD1. In nucleotides, the CDR3 is TGTGCCATCAGCCCGGGACAGAGAGCCAATCAGCCCCAGCATTTT. Translated, it gives CAISPGQRANQPQHF.